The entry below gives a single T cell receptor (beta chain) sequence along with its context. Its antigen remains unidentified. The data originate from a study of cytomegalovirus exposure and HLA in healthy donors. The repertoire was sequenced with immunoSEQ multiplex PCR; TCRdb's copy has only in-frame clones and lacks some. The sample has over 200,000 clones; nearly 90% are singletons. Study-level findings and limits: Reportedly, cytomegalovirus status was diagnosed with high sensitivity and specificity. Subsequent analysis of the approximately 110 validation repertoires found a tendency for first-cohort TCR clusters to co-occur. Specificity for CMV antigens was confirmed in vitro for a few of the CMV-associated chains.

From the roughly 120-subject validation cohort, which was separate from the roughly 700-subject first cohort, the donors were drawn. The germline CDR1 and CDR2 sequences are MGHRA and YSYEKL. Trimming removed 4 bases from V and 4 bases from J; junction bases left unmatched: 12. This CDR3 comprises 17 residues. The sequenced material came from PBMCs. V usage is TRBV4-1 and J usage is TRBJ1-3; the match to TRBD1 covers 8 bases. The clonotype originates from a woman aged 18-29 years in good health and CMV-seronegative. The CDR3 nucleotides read TGCGCCAGCAGCCCAGGACAGGGCAACGCTTGGGGAAACACCATATATTTT. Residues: CASSPGQGNAWGNTIYF.